This T cell receptor (beta chain) was obtained from a study of T cell clones after liver transplantation. The overall study: A pre-transplant mixed lymphocyte reaction with TCRbeta sequencing defined graft-donor-reactive clones followed in post-transplant blood.

The germline gives CDR1 MGHDK, CDR2 SYGVNS. The ends lost 4 bases at V and 5 bases at J; junction bases unmatched: 6. The length of the CDR3 is 14 residues. Profiled with immunoSEQ multiplex PCR; TCRdb holds only in-frame clones, not every one. Here the sample spans about 99,000 clones, 80% to 85% being singletons. Concerning this clone: Antigen specificity is unknown.

Study results and limitations: Circulating graft-donor-reactive CD4 TCRbeta sequences fell significantly post-transplant in 5 of 8 subjects.

Here the sequenced sample was CD4+ T cells from blood, taken before liver transplant. The rearrangement links TRBV25-1 to TRBJ1-2, with 8 positions matching TRBD1. This TCR came from a human donor who received a liver transplant. CDR3 residues: CASSARGLVYGYTF. Written as DNA, the CDR3 is TGTGCCAGCAGTGCCAGGGGGCTGGTGTATGGCTACACCTTC.